This TCR beta chain was sequenced in a study of glioma-infiltrating T cells after dendritic cell vaccination. Study-level background: The vaccine used monocyte-derived dendritic cells pulsed overnight with autologous tumor lysate.

Trimming at V came to 7 bases and at J to 4 bases, leaving 9 bases not matched to a gene. The germline CDR1 and CDR2 sequences are SGHRS and YFSETQ. The CDR3 runs 15 residues. The PCR used 60 V beta and 13 J beta primers. Sequencing used immunoSEQ multiplex PCR; TCRdb keeps in-frame clones, though not all of them. The table has roughly 51,000 clones, about 85% seen once; the top ten hold about an eighth. PBMC were collected before vaccination, two weeks after the third vaccination, and at progression. The V and J genes are TRBV5-1 and TRBJ2-3, with 10 bases matching TRBD1. The TCR sequence derives from a human donor with glioblastoma. Here the sequenced sample was blood, taken before dendritic cell vaccination. The CDR3 region is CASCGGQGTADTQYF. The CDR3 nucleotides are TGCGCCAGCTGCGGGGGACAGGGGACGGCAGATACGCAGTATTTT.